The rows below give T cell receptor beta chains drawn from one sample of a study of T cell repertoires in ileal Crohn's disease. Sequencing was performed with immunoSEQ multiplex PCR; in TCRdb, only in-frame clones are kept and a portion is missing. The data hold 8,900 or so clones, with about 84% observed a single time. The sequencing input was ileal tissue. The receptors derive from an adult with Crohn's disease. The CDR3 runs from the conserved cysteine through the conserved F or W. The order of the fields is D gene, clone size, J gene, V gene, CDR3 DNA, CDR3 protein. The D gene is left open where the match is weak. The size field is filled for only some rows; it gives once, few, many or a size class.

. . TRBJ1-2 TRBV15 TGTGCCACCAGCAGAGAGAACGGCTATGGCTACACCTTC CATSRENGYGYTF
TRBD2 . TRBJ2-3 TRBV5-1 TGCGCCAGCAGCCCGGCCGTTCTAGCGGACACAGATACGCAGTATTTT CASSPAVLADTDTQYF
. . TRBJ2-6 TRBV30 TGTGCCTGGAGTGTGGGAGTCTCTGGGGCCAACGTCCTGACTTTC CAWSVGVSGANVLTF
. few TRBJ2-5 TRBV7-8 TGTGCCAGCAGCTTAGACGGAAGGGGCCACGGGGAGACCCAGTACTTC CASSLDGRGHGETQYF
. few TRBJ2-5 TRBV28 TGTGCCAGCAGTTCCCCCGGGGCAGGTGGCCAGACCCAGTACTTC CASSSPGAGGQTQYF
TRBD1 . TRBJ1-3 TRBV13 TGTGCCAGCAGCTCCATGGACAGGGCCACCTCTGGAAACACCATATATTTT CASSSMDRATSGNTIYF
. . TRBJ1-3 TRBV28 TGTGCCAGCAGGGGATTGTCTGAGGGGGGAGTCTCTGGAAACACCATATATTTT CASRGLSEGGVSGNTIYF
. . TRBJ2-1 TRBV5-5 TGTGCCAGCAGCCAACCTGGGTACAATGAGCAGTTCTTC CASSQPGYNEQFF
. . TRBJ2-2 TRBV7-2 TGTGCCAGCAGCTTATCCGCCCAGACGTCTATAACGAGGGAGCTGTTTTTT CASSLSAQTSITRELFF
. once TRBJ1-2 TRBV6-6 TGTGCCAGCAGTGCCCAGGAAATTCGCGGCTATGGCTACACCTTC CASSAQEIRGYGYTF
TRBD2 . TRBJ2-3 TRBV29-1 TGCAGCGTTAAACCCAGGGGGACTAGCGGGAGGGGTAGCACAGATACGCAGTATTTT CSVKPRGTSGRGSTDTQYF
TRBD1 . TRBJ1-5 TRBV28 TGTGCCAGCAGGCCCGACAGGGGACAGCCCCAGCATTTT CASRPDRGQPQHF
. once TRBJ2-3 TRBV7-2 TGTGCCAGCATTGACAGCACAGATACGCAGTATTTT CASIDSTDTQYF
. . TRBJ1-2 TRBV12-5 TGTGCTAGTGGTTTGGGCTTCAGGAGCGCCAGGGGCGGCTACACCTTC CASGLGFRSARGGYTF
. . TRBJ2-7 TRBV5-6 TGTGCCAGCAGCACCCCATTTACAGCGGTGGGCTCCTACGAGCAGTACTTC CASSTPFTAVGSYEQYF
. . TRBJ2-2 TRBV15 TGTGCCACCAGCAGACCCGGACACAGTGGTCCTTTGGGGGAGCTGTTTTTT CATSRPGHSGPLGELFF
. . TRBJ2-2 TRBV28 TGTGCCAGCAGTTTAGGTGGCTTAGGCACCGGGGAGCTGTTTTTT CASSLGGLGTGELFF
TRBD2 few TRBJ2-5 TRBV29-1 TGCAGCGTTGGCCTAGCGGGAGGCCTGTACCAAGAGACCCAGTACTTC CSVGLAGGLYQETQYF
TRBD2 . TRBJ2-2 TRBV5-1 TGCGCCAGCAGTACGACGGGAGGGGCCGGGGAGCTGTTTTTT CASSTTGGAGELFF
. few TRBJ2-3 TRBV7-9 TGTGCCAGCAGCTTAGGAGGGGTCAGTAGCACAGATACGCAGTATTTT CASSLGGVSSTDTQYF
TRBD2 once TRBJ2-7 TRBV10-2 TGCGCCAGCAGTGTGCTTCTAGCGGGGGAGAACTACGAGCAGTACTTC CASSVLLAGENYEQYF
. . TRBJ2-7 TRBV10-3 TGTGCCATCAGTGAGTCTTGGTCCAGCGGTGCCTACGAGCAGTACTTC CAISESWSSGAYEQYF
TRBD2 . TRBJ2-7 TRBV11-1 TGTGCCAGCAGCTCGGGACTAGCGGGAGGCAGGGAGCAGTACTTC CASSSGLAGGREQYF
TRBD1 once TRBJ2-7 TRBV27 TGTGCCAGCATTATCAGGGGGACCCACTACGAGCAGTACTTC CASIIRGTHYEQYF
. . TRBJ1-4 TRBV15 TGTGCCACCAGCAGAGATCTACCAGGGACGGGTGAAAAACTGTTTTTT CATSRDLPGTGEKLFF
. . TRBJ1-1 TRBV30 TGTGCCTGGAGTACGGGGGGGAACACTGAAGCTTTCTTT CAWSTGGNTEAFF